These 17 T cell receptor beta chains came from one sample sequenced in a study of spatial heterogeneity in lung cancer. The time point is: sample taken at primary tumor resection. TCRdb re-derived calls from the 5' RACE reads in MiXCR, one entry per CDR3 protein. The data contain about 22,000 distinct CDR3 sequences, 4.5% to 7% of them singletons. The sequenced sample was PBMCs, obtained at surgery. The receptor set was obtained from a male donor with early-stage non-small cell lung cancer.

This clonotype was seen many times. The chain is built from TRBV28 and TRBJ2-5; D not resolved. CDR1 and CDR2 (germline): MDHEN, SYDVKM. Trimming shortened V by 6 bases and J by 1 base, and 9 bases separated the two germline ends. This CDR3 has 13 amino acids. The CDR3 sequence is CASSPASQETQYF. The CDR3 coding sequence is TGTGCCAGCAGCCCCGCAAGCCAAGAGACCCAGTACTTC.

In this sample, this clonotype turned up many times. CDR3 sequence: CASSIGQGSDYTF. CDR3 nucleotide sequence: TGTGCCAGCTCAATAGGACAGGGGTCTGACTACACCTTC. The V call is TRBV18, the J call TRBJ1-2, with 9 positions matching TRBD1. The J segment lost 10 bases and the V segment lost 5 bases, leaving 8 bases of the junction unmatched. Looked up from germline, CDR1 is KGHSH and CDR2 is LQKENI. This CDR3 comprises 13 residues.

This clonotype appeared a few times. V and J are TRBV20-1 and TRBJ2-2, with D possibly matching TRBD2 (6 bases). There are 15 residues in the CDR3. V lost 5 bases to trimming and J lost 2 bases, with 15 bases between them. Germline CDR1 and CDR2: DFQATT and SNEGSKA (reference sequence). The CDR3 region is CSAFRLASNTGELFF. The DNA of the CDR3 is TGCAGTGCTTTTAGGCTAGCGAGTAACACCGGGGAGCTGTTTTTT.

Ten or more counts support this clonotype. The genes are TRBV20-1 and TRBJ2-7; TRBD2 agrees at 8 bases. Trimming took 3 bases from V and 3 from J; bases not matched to a gene: 7. CDR1 and CDR2 (germline): DFQATT, SNEGSKA (reference sequence). The CDR3 has 14 amino acids. The DNA of the CDR3 is TGCAGTGCTAGGGGGACTAGTTCATACTACGAGCAGTACTTC. Protein product: CSARGTSSYYEQYF.

This clonotype was counted many times. The chain joins TRBV7-2 to TRBJ1-4; 9 bases match TRBD1. Trimming cost V 3 bases and J 8 bases; bases outside gene matches: 7. Germline lookup yields CDR1 SGHTA and CDR2 FQGNSA. The CDR3 extends over 15 amino acids. The CDR3 coding sequence is TGTGCCAGCAGCTTGGGGGACAGGGATGCGGAAAAACTGTTTTTT. It is translated as CASSLGDRDAEKLFF.

A few counts support this clonotype. The chain links TRBV5-4 to TRBJ2-4; possibly TRBD1 for D (5 bases). CDR3 size: 15 residues. V was trimmed by 2 bases and J by 4 bases, leaving 13 bases between them. From germline, CDR1 is SGHNT and CDR2 YYREEE (reference sequence). DNA of the CDR3: TGTGCCAGCAGCTTTACCAACAGGAGAAAAAACATTCAGTACTTC. Its translation is CASSFTNRRKNIQYF.

This clonotype was seen repeatedly, ten times or more. This chain joins TRBV2 and TRBJ1-5; D not resolved. Germline assignment: CDR1 SNHLY and CDR2 FYNNEI. The CDR3 has 14 amino acids. Trimming stripped 6 bases from V and 1 base from J, with 10 bases between. DNA for the CDR3: TGTGCCAGCAGCAGAGAAAGAAGCAATCAGCCCCAGCATTTT. Residues: CASSRERSNQPQHF. Based on the CDR3 plus reference TRBV2 and TRBJ1-5, the full variable domain is EPEVTQTPSHQVTQMGQEVILRCVPISNHLYFYWYRQILGQKVEFLVSFYNNEISEKSEIFDDQFSVERPDGSNFTLKIRSTKLEDSAMYFCASSRERSNQPQHFGDGTRLSIL.

Ten or more counts support this clonotype. CDR3 DNA: TGCGCCAGCAGGAGACAGGGGGACTCAGATACGCAGTATTTT. Its translation is CASRRQGDSDTQYF. The gene calls are TRBV5-1 and TRBJ2-3; 9 nucleotides line up with TRBD1. With V trimmed by 5 bases and J by 4 bases, 5 bases remained unmatched. The CDR3 is made up of 14 amino acids. Germline CDR1 and CDR2: SGHRS and YFSETQ.

This clonotype was found many times. The genes are TRBV5-1 and TRBJ2-6; D gene uncertain. Germline lookup yields CDR1 SGHRS and CDR2 YFSETQ. Deletions cut 4 bases from V and 2 bases from J, with 10 bases between. CDR3 length: 15 residues. CDR3 DNA: TGCGCCAGCAGCCCCCCCTCCGCTGGGGCCAACGTCCTGACTTTC. Translating it yields CASSPPSAGANVLTF. The variable domain in full, completed from reference TRBV5-1 and TRBJ2-6, reads KAGVTQTPRYLIKTRGQQVTLSCSPISGHRSVSWYQQTPGQGLQFLFEYFSETQRNKGNFPGRFSGRQFSNSRSEMNVSTLELGDSALYLCASSPPSAGANVLTFGAGSRLTVL.

This clonotype showed up many times. The chain links TRBV7-8 to TRBJ2-5; 10 positions match TRBD1. The CDR3 has 14 amino acids. J was trimmed by 4 bases and V by 5 bases; bases with no gene match: 4. CDR1 SGHVS and CDR2 FQNEAQ come from the germline V gene. This CDR3 is CASSPRDRGETQYF. The DNA for the CDR3 is TGTGCCAGCAGCCCCCGGGACAGGGGAGAGACCCAGTACTTC. The whole variable domain, filled in from reference TRBV7-8 and TRBJ2-5, reads GAGVSQSPRYKVAKRGQDVALRCDPISGHVSLFWYQQALGQGPEFLTYFQNEAQLDKSGLPSDRFFAERPEGSVSTLKIQRTQQEDSAVYLCASSPRDRGETQYFGPGTRLLVL.

This clonotype has at least ten counts. This chain joins TRBV7-9 and TRBJ2-2, with a weak D call TRBD1 (6 bases). The ends were cut back, 5 bases at V and 0 bases at J, with 10 bases in the middle. The CDR3 consists of 15 residues. CDR1 is SEHNR and CDR2 is FQNEAQ in the germline V gene (reference sequence). The chain's CDR3 is CASSPGTTNTGELFF. The CDR3 region has the DNA TGTGCCAGCAGCCCCGGGACAACGAACACCGGGGAGCTGTTTTTT.

This clonotype was seen only a few times. The J gene is TRBJ1-6, the V gene TRBV7-8; 8 nucleotides agree with TRBD1. Germline CDR1 is SGHVS and CDR2 is FQNEAQ. The CDR3 has 14 residues. The junction had 5 bases not matched to a gene; V was cut back by 5 bases and J by 8 bases. CDR3 sequence: CASSGQGAYSPLHF. In nucleotides, the CDR3 is TGTGCCAGCAGCGGACAGGGTGCCTATTCACCCCTCCACTTT.

This clonotype was counted many times. This chain links TRBV10-3 with TRBJ2-7, with 7 bases fitting TRBD1. This CDR3 comprises 14 residues. V was clipped by 5 bases and J by 6 bases; unmatched bases: 10. Germline CDR1 ENHRY, CDR2 SYGVKD. The CDR3 DNA sequence: TGTGCCATCAGTTTACAGGGGAGTACTGGCGAGCAGTACTTC. Translation gives CAISLQGSTGEQYF.

This clonotype came up many times. The chain links TRBV20-1 to TRBJ2-7; a weak D match, TRBD1 (5 bases). V shed 5 bases and J shed 2 bases, with 13 bases lying between them. The CDR3 is made up of 13 amino acids. CDR1 and CDR2 (germline): DFQATT, SNEGSKA (reference sequence). The CDR3 DNA is TGCAGTGCTCAATTGACAGAGACCTACGAGCAGTACTTC. The encoded protein is CSAQLTETYEQYF.

Worth noting for this clonotype: A read error may explain this, as a much larger clone is one base away. The gene calls are TRBV11-2 and TRBJ2-1; D remains ambiguous. V shed 3 bases and J shed 6 bases, with 9 bases lying between them. Germline CDR1 SGHAT, CDR2 FQNNGV. The CDR3 has 13 residues. The CDR3 coding sequence is TGTGCCAGCAGCTTCGGTCCAGTCAATGAGCAGTTCTTC. Amino acid sequence: CASSFGPVNEQFF.

This clonotype appeared many times. This chain links TRBV20-1 with TRBJ2-7; D perhaps matches TRBD2 (5 bases). Trimming removed 5 bases from V and 7 bases from J, with 18 bases in between. This CDR3 is 13 amino acids long. Looked up from germline, CDR1 is DFQATT and CDR2 is SNEGSKA (reference sequence). The CDR3 loop reads CSAPRGYGLEQYF. CDR3 nucleotide sequence: TGCAGTGCTCCCCGGGGTTACGGTCTGGAGCAGTACTTC.

This clonotype occurred many times. The CDR3 nucleotides read TGTGCCACCAGCGGCAGACTCTCTGGGGCCAACGTCCTGACTTTC. This translates into CATSGRLSGANVLTF. V usage is TRBV15 and J usage is TRBJ2-6; no definite D call. There are 15 residues in the CDR3. V was trimmed by 5 bases and J by 0 bases, leaving 8 bases between them. Germline V gives CDR1 LNHNV, CDR2 YYDKDF (reference sequence).